The sequence of this T cell receptor (beta chain) was determined in a study of T cells in Graves' hyperthyroidism and ophthalmopathy. Study-level findings and limits: In blood, most of the thyroid clonotypes expanded above 0.001 were also present.

From RNA transcripts, TCR beta CDR3 regions were amplified. During a first-round RT-PCR of the TCR CDR3, the HTBI primer set was used. TCRdb re-analysed the multiplex PCR reads in MiXCR, keeping a single row per CDR3 protein. The sample consists of some 460,000 distinct CDR3 sequences, 15% to 18% of them appearing once. Graves' hyperthyroidism was deemed stable absent ophthalmopathy progression within 18 months. With regard to this clonotype: What it binds is unknown. An end of the junction does not agree with germline; a read error may underlie this.

There are 13 residues in the CDR3. Sequencing was done on a sample of blood. This clonotype originated in a woman between 18 and 29 years old with Graves' hyperthyroidism. V is TRBV12-3 or TRBV12-4 and J is TRBJ2-1; unclear D gene. The CDR3 DNA sequence: TGTGCCAGCAGTCCAGTCTCCTACAATGAGCAGCTCTTC. Translating it yields CASSPVSYNEQLF.